A selection of T cell receptor beta chains follows, all from one sample in a study of blood T cell repertoires in COVID-19. This table comes from immunoSEQ multiplex PCR, and its TCRdb copy is limited to in-frame clones, with some not included. The data contain a few hundred thousand clones, more than 80% of them singletons. The sequenced sample was peripheral blood. Source of these receptors: a middle-aged man with acute or convalescent COVID-19. The CDR3 runs from the conserved cysteine through the conserved F or W. The D gene is left open where the match is weak. Clone size is shown for a subset of rows, as once, few, many or a class of expanded clone.

j_call	clone_size	d_call	v_call	cdr3_nt	cdr3_aa
TRBJ2-3	-	-	TRBV4-1	TGCGCCAGCAGCCAAGACGCTCGAAGGGGAACAGATACGCAGTATTTT	CASSQDARRGTDTQYF
TRBJ2-3	-	TRBD1	TRBV14	TGTGCCAGCAGCCCCTGGGACAGGGAGGGGGATACGCAGTATTTT	CASSPWDREGDTQYF
TRBJ2-2	-	-	TRBV29-1	TGCAGCGTTGAAAAGGGGGGGACAGGTCTAAGCGGGGAGCTGTTTTTT	CSVEKGGTGLSGELFF
TRBJ1-1	-	-	TRBV4-3	TGCGCCAGCAGCCGGGGCGCAGGAACTGAAGCTTTCTTT	CASSRGAGTEAFF
TRBJ2-5	-	TRBD1	TRBV18	TGTGCCAGCTCACCCCGTGACAGGGGGCAAGAGACCCAGTACTTC	CASSPRDRGQETQYF
TRBJ1-5	-	TRBD1	TRBV7-6	TGTGCCAGCAGCCCCGGACAGGCATACAATCAGCCCCAGCATTTT	CASSPGQAYNQPQHF
TRBJ2-1	-	-	TRBV5-8	TGTGCCAGCAGCCTCGGCAGGGGTAATGAGCAGTTCTTC	CASSLGRGNEQFF
TRBJ1-2	-	TRBD1	TRBV5-6	TGTGCCAGCAGCTTGGCCAGGGGGAGAGGCTACACCTTC	CASSLARGRGYTF
TRBJ1-4	-	-	TRBV19	TGTGCCAGTAGTATTGGCACAGCCAATGAAAAACTGTTTTTT	CASSIGTANEKLFF
TRBJ1-4	-	-	TRBV5-6	TGTGCCAGCAGCTTGGCCAGGGGCACTGAAAAACTGTTTTTT	CASSLARGTEKLFF
TRBJ2-1	-	-	TRBV10-3	TGTGCCATCAGTGAGTCGGAGGGGGGGATCGATGAGCAGTTCTTC	CAISESEGGIDEQFF
TRBJ2-1	-	-	TRBV6-2/TRBV6-3	TGTGCCAGCAGTTACCCGACGGGAACCTCCAATGAGCAGTTCTTC	CASSYPTGTSNEQFF
TRBJ2-1	-	-	TRBV4-3	TGCGCCAGCAGCCCGTCTCTACAGTCTATCAATGAGCAGTTCTTC	CASSPSLQSINEQFF
TRBJ1-2	-	-	TRBV28	TGTGCCAGCAGTTTCCCTACTGAGTCGACTGCCTATGGCTACACCTTC	CASSFPTESTAYGYTF
TRBJ1-6	-	-	TRBV4-2	TGTGCCAGCAGCCAAGAGGCTTTCGTCTATAATTCACCCCTCCACTTT	CASSQEAFVYNSPLHF
TRBJ1-1	-	-	TRBV9	TGTGCCAGCAGCCCCGTCGAGTTAGGGGCTGAAGCTTTCTTT	CASSPVELGAEAFF
TRBJ1-3	-	TRBD1	TRBV6-6	TGTGCCAGCAGGTCAGGGGGGAAGGCTGGAAACACCATATATTTT	CASRSGGKAGNTIYF
TRBJ2-7	-	-	TRBV27	TGTGCCAGCAGTTTACGGGTCTACGAGCAGTACTTC	CASSLRVYEQYF
TRBJ2-5	-	TRBD2	TRBV5-1	TGCGCCAGCAGCTCTATAGGACTAGCGGACTTTCAAGAGACCCAGTACTTC	CASSSIGLADFQETQYF
TRBJ2-1	-	-	TRBV28	TGTGCCAGCAGTTTAAAACAGCCATACAATGAGCAGTTCTTC	CASSLKQPYNEQFF
TRBJ2-1	-	-	TRBV13	TGTGCCAGCAGCTTAGGCCTAGGAGAGTACTCCTACAATGAGCAGTTCTTC	CASSLGLGEYSYNEQFF
TRBJ1-2	-	-	TRBV19	TGTGCCACCACAGTAGGGGGAGTCTATGGCTACACCTTC	CATTVGGVYGYTF
TRBJ2-7	-	TRBD1	TRBV11-3	TGTGCCAGCAGCGCTCCGGGACAGGGAATAGACGAGCAGTACTTC	CASSAPGQGIDEQYF
TRBJ1-3	once	-	TRBV6-2/TRBV6-3	TGTGCCAGCAGTTCGGAGGATAATGGAAACACCATATATTTT	CASSSEDNGNTIYF
TRBJ2-7	once	TRBD1	TRBV2	TGTGCCAGCAGCCGGACAGGGCTAATTTACGAGCAGTACTTC	CASSRTGLIYEQYF
TRBJ2-1	-	TRBD2	TRBV6-5	TGTGCCAGCAGGTGGACTAGATTTTTCTACAATGAGCAGTTCTTC	CASRWTRFFYNEQFF
TRBJ2-2	-	-	TRBV19	TGTGCCAGTAGACGCGGGACCGCGGACGCCGGGGAGCTGTTTTTT	CASRRGTADAGELFF
TRBJ1-3	once	-	TRBV3-1/TRBV3-2	TGTGCCAGCAGCCAAGAAACGCGGAACACCATATATTTT	CASSQETRNTIYF